The 25 T cell receptor beta chains reported below all come from one sample, sequenced in a study of glioma-infiltrating T cells. Using RNA template, CDR3s of TCR alpha and beta were amplified with iRepertoire arm-PCR. MiXCR was run by TCRdb on the multiplex PCR reads, yielding one entry per CDR3 protein. The sample consists of tens of thousands of distinct CDR3 sequences, about 25% of them appearing once. Sequencing was performed on glioma tissue, nonneoplastic brain tissue, or PBMCs (not recorded which). Receptors were obtained from a human donor with low-grade glioma or glioblastoma, undergoing nonglioma brain surgery, or in good health (not recorded which).

As for this clonotype: This may be a read error: a much more frequent sequence differs by one nucleotide. This chain joins TRBV7-9 and TRBJ2-3; TRBD1 matches at 8 bases. The ends lost 7 bases at V and 4 bases at J; junction bases unmatched: 10. Per germline, CDR1 SEHNR and CDR2 FQNEAQ (reference sequence). The CDR3 is 15 amino acids. CDR3 region: CASILHGQGADTQYF. The DNA for the CDR3 is TGTGCCAGCATCCTACACGGACAGGGTGCAGATACGCAGTATTTT.

This clonotype appeared many times. This CDR3 is CAFGTGGTYEQYF. In DNA form, the CDR3 reads TGTGCCTTTGGGACAGGGGGTACCTACGAGCAGTACTTC. This chain joins TRBV6-1 and TRBJ2-7, with 11 bases matching TRBD1. The V gene end was trimmed by 11 bases and the J gene end by 2 bases; junction bases not matched to a gene: 5. The V gene's germline CDR1 is MNHNS and CDR2 SASEGT. This CDR3 comprises 13 residues.

The sample holds many counts of this clonotype. The chain employs TRBV19 and TRBJ1-5; 8 positions agree with TRBD1. CDR1 and CDR2 (germline): LNHDA, SQIVND (reference sequence). The J segment lost 11 bases and the V segment lost 1 base, leaving 4 bases of the junction unmatched. The CDR3 contains 13 residues. Here the CDR3 reads CASSIGMDRAQHF. DNA for the CDR3: TGTGCCAGTAGTATAGGGATGGACAGGGCCCAGCATTTT.

This sequence joins TRBV27 and TRBJ2-7; weak D call: TRBD2 (5 bases). Per the germline V gene, CDR1 is MNHEY and CDR2 is SMNVEV (reference sequence). Trimming removed 4 bases from V and 2 bases from J, with 9 bases in between. The CDR3 has 13 amino acids. CDR3 in amino acids: CASSYAAAYEQYF. In DNA form, the CDR3 reads TGTGCCAGCAGTTACGCAGCGGCCTACGAGCAGTACTTC.

This clonotype occurred many times. V usage is TRBV7-2 and J usage is TRBJ2-5, with 7 bases lining up with TRBD1. Germline CDR1 is SGHTA and CDR2 is FQGNSA. The CDR3 covers 15 residues. V lost 6 bases and J lost 5; bases outside the gene matches: 12. The CDR3 sequence is CASSWLGGLSETQYF. The CDR3, as DNA: TGTGCCAGCAGTTGGTTAGGGGGCTTAAGCGAGACCCAGTACTTC.

This clonotype has a count of ten or more. This sequence joins TRBV20-1 and TRBJ2-5, with D unclear. Trimming stripped 3 bases from V and 2 bases from J, with 7 bases between. Germline CDR1 DFQATT, CDR2 SNEGSKA (reference sequence). This CDR3 is built from 12 residues. The CDR3 is CSARVQQETQYF. For the CDR3, the DNA is TGCAGTGCTAGGGTGCAACAAGAGACCCAGTACTTC.

This clonotype was detected only once. This chain joins TRBV18 and TRBJ1-5; D uncertain. Germline V gene sequence: CDR1 KGHSH, CDR2 LQKENI. The V end lost 3 bases, the J end lost 10 bases, and 13 bases lay between the germline ends. The CDR3 is made up of 13 amino acids. CDR3 DNA sequence: TGTGCCAGCTCACCCGAAACCCTCGCCCCCCAGCATTTT. Protein product: CASSPETLAPQHF.

This rearrangement joins TRBV6-5 to TRBJ1-1; the D is unclear. This CDR3 is built from 14 residues. Germline-derived CDR1 and CDR2 are MNHEY and SVGAGI. V lost 5 bases and J 0 bases, leaving 10 bases between the germline ends. CDR3 residues: CASSPRNMNTEAFF. The DNA for the CDR3 is TGTGCCAGCAGTCCCCGGAATATGAACACTGAAGCTTTCTTT.

This clonotype was picked up many times. The chain carries TRBV3-1 and TRBJ1-6, with 10 bases that match TRBD1. In germline, CDR1 is LGHDT, CDR2 YNNKEL (reference sequence). V lost 1 base, J lost 8 bases, and 8 bases stayed unmatched. There are 17 residues in the CDR3. The CDR3 is CASSQALPGQGYSPLHF. The CDR3 DNA sequence: TGTGCCAGCAGCCAAGCTTTACCGGGACAGGGGTATTCACCCCTCCACTTT.

This clonotype was counted ten times or more. This rearrangement joins TRBV27 to TRBJ1-6, with D possibly being TRBD1 (5 bases). The CDR3 is 15 residues long. The germline gives CDR1 MNHEY, CDR2 SMNVEV (reference sequence). V was trimmed by 2 bases and J by 6 bases, leaving 11 bases between them. The DNA for the CDR3 is TGTGCCAGCAGTTTAGGGACCTGGGCTAATTCACCCCTCCACTTT. It specifies CASSLGTWANSPLHF.

This clonotype was picked up many times. The CDR3 is CASKDRGQNNQPQHF. The CDR3 nucleotides read TGTGCCAGCAAGGACAGGGGGCAAAACAATCAGCCCCAGCATTTT. The chain carries TRBV2 and TRBJ1-5, with 11 nucleotides matching TRBD1. Germline V gene data show CDR1 as SNHLY and CDR2 as FYNNEI. This CDR3 contains 15 residues. The V and J ends lost 7 bases and 3 bases, in that order; junction bases with no gene match: 5.

This clonotype was seen only a few times. The chain carries TRBV7-8 and TRBJ2-3, with 10 positions matching TRBD2. V was clipped by 0 bases and J by 6 bases; unmatched bases: 9. CDR3 length: 17 residues. Germline CDR1 is SGHVS and CDR2 is FQNEAQ. The CDR3 coding sequence is TGTGCCAGCAGCTTAGCCTGGACTAGCGGAGTCGGGGATACGCAGTATTTT. It yields the protein CASSLAWTSGVGDTQYF.

This clonotype was detected a few times. The chain links TRBV2 to TRBJ2-7, with D perhaps assigned TRBD1 or TRBD2 (5 bases each). From germline, CDR1 is SNHLY and CDR2 FYNNEI. Deletions cut 3 bases from V and 0 bases from J, with 12 bases between. The CDR3 is 15 residues long. CDR3 sequence: CASSDGDGGSYEQYF. The CDR3 region has the DNA TGTGCCAGCAGTGATGGGGACGGTGGCTCCTACGAGCAGTACTTC.

To note about this clonotype: Possible read error: a much larger clone is one base away. The DNA is left out, because the CDR3 cannot be placed on it with certainty; the CDR3 is given as TCRdb lists it. The J gene is TRBJ1-2, the V gene TRBV2; the D call TRBD1 from the table was never checked on the DNA. Germline CDR1 reads SNHLY; CDR2 reads FYNNEI. The CDR3 extends over 15 residues, inclusive of both ends. The CDR3 region is CASSELFGTGASNTF.

On this clonotype: Germline and junction disagree at one end, which may indicate a read error. The chain carries TRBV18 and TRBJ1-1, with D perhaps matching TRBD1 (6 bases). Germline V gene data show CDR1 as KGHSH and CDR2 as LQKENI. There are 15 residues in the CDR3. The CDR3 reads CASSPLDSQNTEAFF. In nucleotides, the CDR3 is TGTGCCAGCTCACCATTGGACAGCCAGAACACTGAAGCCTTCTTT.

This clonotype occurred many times. This rearrangement joins TRBV7-2 to TRBJ2-5, with D tentatively TRBD2 (5 bases). CDR3 length: 11 residues. Trimming took 5 bases from V and 8 from J, leaving 9 bases between them. Germline V lookup: CDR1 SGHTA, CDR2 FQGNSA. The CDR3 DNA reads as TGTGCCAGCAGCCTTAGGACTACCCAGTACTTC. Translation: CASSLRTTQYF. The full variable domain, rest sourced from reference TRBV7-2 and TRBJ2-5, is GAGVSQSPSNKVTEKGKDVELRCDPISGHTALYWYRQSLGQGLEFLIYFQGNSAPDKSGLPSDRFSAERTGGSVSTLTIQRTQQEDSAVYLCASSLRTTQYFGPGTRLLVL.

This clonotype was found many times. V and J are TRBV7-6 and TRBJ2-1; possible D gene TRBD2, 5 bases. The CDR3 extends over 13 amino acids. Germline CDR1 reads SGHVS; CDR2 reads FNYEAQ. V was pared by 4 bases and J by 9 bases, with 13 bases between. CDR3 coding DNA: TGTGCCAGCAGCTCAAAGGACTTTGGTGAGCAGTTCTTC. Translating gives CASSSKDFGEQFF. Supplemented by reference TRBV7-6 and TRBJ2-1, the full variable domain reads GAGVSQSPRYKVTKRGQDVALRCDPISGHVSLYWYRQALGQGPEFLTYFNYEAQQDKSGLPNDRFSAERPEGSISTLTIQRTEQRDSAMYRCASSSKDFGEQFFGPGTRLTVL.

This clonotype was picked up one time. The chain is built from TRBV28 and TRBJ1-2, with TRBD1 matching 8 bases. V shed 5 bases, J shed 8 bases, and the junction held 7 bases outside the gene matches. Germline CDR1 is MDHEN and CDR2 is SYDVKM. This CDR3 comprises 13 residues. The CDR3 DNA reads TGTGCCAGCAGTCCCGGACAGGGAAACGGCTACACCTTC. This codes for CASSPGQGNGYTF.

Details on this clonotype: This may be a read error, as it is one base from a much larger clone. The V gene is TRBV6-2 or TRBV6-3, the J gene TRBJ1-4, with D maybe TRBD1 (5 bases). CDR1 is MNHEY and CDR2 is SVGEGT in the germline V gene. CDR3 size: 17 residues. V was cut by 5 bases and J by 12 bases, with 28 bases left in between. The CDR3, as DNA: TGTGCCAGCAGTACTACCCCCAGAGGACAAGCCCTTCGAGAACTGTTTTTT. Protein sequence: CASSTTPRGQALRELFF.

In the case of this clonotype: A much larger clone lies one base from this, so it may be a read error. CDR3 residues: CASGTTLNTEAFF. Written as DNA, the CDR3 is TGTGCCAGCGGCACGACCCTGAACACTGAAGCTTTCTTT. The chain is built from TRBV7-6 and TRBJ1-1; D remains unclear. Looked up from germline, CDR1 is SGHVS and CDR2 is FNYEAQ. The length of the CDR3 is 13 residues. Trimming took 8 bases from V and 0 from J, leaving 10 bases between them.

This clonotype was observed at least ten times. This sequence joins TRBV18 and TRBJ1-1; D remains unclear. V lost 10 bases and J 1 base, leaving 13 bases between the germline ends. The V gene's germline CDR1 is KGHSH and CDR2 LQKENI. The CDR3 extends over 13 amino acids. In DNA form, the CDR3 reads TGTGCCACCCAACCGTGGGGGAACACTGAAGCTTTCTTT. As protein: CATQPWGNTEAFF.

There are a few counts of this clonotype. The chain couples TRBV2 to TRBJ1-5; tentatively, D is TRBD1 (5 bases). The length of the CDR3 is 17 residues. The germline V gene has CDR1 SNHLY and CDR2 FYNNEI. V lost 1 base, J lost 2 bases, and 15 bases lay in between. CDR3 bases: TGTGCCAGCAGTGAAGTCAAAGGGGTAATCGGCAATCAGCCCCAGCATTTT. This translates into CASSEVKGVIGNQPQHF.

This chain joins TRBV3-1 and TRBJ1-3, with D possibly being TRBD1 (5 bases). Germline assignment: CDR1 LGHDT and CDR2 YNNKEL (reference sequence). V was clipped by 4 bases and J by 2 bases, with 15 bases between them. This CDR3 has 16 residues. DNA for the CDR3: TGTGCCAGCAGCCCCCCCGGGGCTCTTACTGGAAACACCATATATTTT. It encodes CASSPPGALTGNTIYF.

Many counts were recorded for this clonotype. The chain is built from TRBV20-1 and TRBJ1-6; 8 bases are a match to TRBD1. Germline-derived CDR1 and CDR2 are DFQATT and SNEGSKA (reference sequence). The CDR3 contains 15 residues. The V gene end was trimmed by 6 bases and the J gene end by 3 bases; junction bases not matched to a gene: 7. The CDR3 sequence: CSAKTGVDYNSPLHF. The CDR3 DNA sequence: TGCAGTGCAAAGACAGGGGTTGACTATAATTCACCCCTCCACTTT.

This clonotype was picked up a small number of times. The chain employs TRBV10-3 and TRBJ1-5, with D unclear. The CDR3 loop spans 12 amino acids. Trimming removed 3 bases at V and 3 bases at J, with 3 bases between. Germline V gene sequence: CDR1 ENHRY, CDR2 SYGVKD. The CDR3 coding sequence is TGTGCCATCAGTGACAACAATCAGCCCCAGCATTTT. Residues: CAISDNNQPQHF.